Listed here are 10 T cell receptor beta chains from one sample, sequenced in a study of cytomegalovirus exposure and HLA in healthy donors. Assay: immunoSEQ multiplex PCR; the TCRdb copy retains only in-frame clones and omits some. The sample shows about 78,000 clones, 90% to 97% of them seen only once. Sequencing was done on a sample of PBMCs. The receptors stem from a man aged 18 to 29 in good health and CMV-seropositive.

V and J are TRBV11-3 and TRBJ2-1; 10 nucleotides align to TRBD2. J was trimmed by 2 bases and V by 4 bases; bases with no gene match: 8. Germline CDR1 is SGHNT and CDR2 is YENEEA. The CDR3 is 17 amino acids. The CDR3 DNA is TGTGCCAGCAGCTCCTCAAGCGGGAGGGCCCCCTACAATGAGCAGTTCTTC. This sequence encodes CASSSSSGRAPYNEQFF.

This rearrangement joins TRBV18 to TRBJ2-7; 7 nucleotides agree with TRBD1. The CDR3 totals 13 residues. Trimming at V came to 6 bases and at J to 7 bases, leaving 9 bases not matched to a gene. Germline CDR1 reads KGHSH; CDR2 reads LQKENI. Written as DNA, the CDR3 is TGTGCCAGCTCCCAGGGGACAGCAGGAGAGCAGTACTTC. This codes for CASSQGTAGEQYF. Filled out from reference TRBV18 and TRBJ2-7, the complete variable domain reads NAGVMQNPRHLVRRRGQEARLRCSPMKGHSHVYWYRQLPEEGLKFMVYLQKENIIDESGMPKERFSAEFPKEGPSILRIQQVVRGDSAAYFCASSQGTAGEQYFGPGTRLTVT.

The rearrangement uses TRBV6-5 and TRBJ1-2, with D possibly being TRBD1 (5 bases). Looked up from germline, CDR1 is MNHEY and CDR2 is SVGAGI. The CDR3 is made up of 14 amino acids. V dropped 0 bases and J dropped 7 bases, with 12 bases sitting between them. In DNA form, the CDR3 reads TGTGCCAGCAGTTACTCAGGCAGGCAGGGTGGCTACACCTTC. This codes for CASSYSGRQGGYTF.

V usage is TRBV10-3 and J usage is TRBJ1-1; 9 nucleotides match TRBD1. V shed 7 bases and J 1 base; nucleotides not matched to a gene: 10. Per the germline V gene, CDR1 is ENHRY and CDR2 is SYGVKD. The CDR3 runs 16 residues. This chain's CDR3 is CAIKSGTGYGNTEAFF. The CDR3 nucleotides are TGTGCCATCAAATCCGGGACAGGGTATGGGAACACTGAAGCTTTCTTT.

This clone has a single count. CDR3 coding DNA: TGTGCCAGCAGTTACTCAGGGGAAGGAGAAAAACTGTTTTTT. Protein: CASSYSGEGEKLFF. The gene calls are TRBV6-6 and TRBJ1-4; TRBD1 might be the D (5 bases). This CDR3 comprises 14 residues. V gave up 0 bases and J gave up 8 bases, with 10 bases separating them. The germline V gene has CDR1 MNHNY and CDR2 SVGAGI (reference sequence).

This chain uses TRBV7-3 with TRBJ2-1, with D hard to call. The CDR3 is made up of 17 amino acids. The germline V gene encodes CDR1 SGHTA and CDR2 FQGTGA. Trimming took 5 bases from V and 2 from J, leaving 19 bases between them. The CDR3 bases are TGTGCCAGCAGCCCGTCGCTAGGTATGACGACCTACAATGAGCAGTTCTTC. Protein product: CASSPSLGMTTYNEQFF.

J is TRBJ2-5 and V is TRBV6-5; D gene ambiguous. This CDR3 is built from 13 residues. Germline V gives CDR1 MNHEY, CDR2 SVGAGI. The ends were cut back, 2 bases at V and 1 base at J, with 5 bases in the middle. This CDR3 reads CASSYRAQETQYF. The CDR3 DNA is TGTGCCAGCAGTTACCGAGCCCAAGAGACCCAGTACTTC.

The rearrangement uses TRBV5-1 and TRBJ2-1, with 7 bases aligning to TRBD1. The CDR3 spans 15 residues. The germline CDR1 and CDR2 sequences are SGHRS and YFSETQ. The V segment lost 2 bases and the J segment 8 bases; nucleotides outside the gene matches: 10. The CDR3 spells CASSLRTGREDEQFF. CDR3 in DNA: TGCGCCAGCAGCTTACGGACAGGAAGGGAAGATGAGCAGTTCTTC.

This clone was seen only once. CDR3: CAWNIPRSSGSSYEQYF. CDR3 sequence (DNA): TGTGCCTGGAATATACCGAGATCTAGCGGGAGCTCCTACGAGCAGTACTTC. This sequence joins TRBV30 and TRBJ2-7; 10 nucleotides agree with TRBD2. J was trimmed by 0 bases and V by 4 bases; bases with no gene match: 12. The CDR3 length is 17 residues. Per germline, CDR1 GTSNPN and CDR2 SVGIG (reference sequence).

This rearrangement joins TRBV30 to TRBJ2-2; a possible D gene is TRBD2 (6 bases). The germline CDR1 and CDR2 sequences are GTSNPN and SVGIG (reference sequence). Deletions cut 0 bases from V and 4 bases from J, with 9 bases between. The CDR3 is 14 residues long. The CDR3: CAWSVGGVTGELFF. DNA of the CDR3: TGTGCCTGGAGTGTCGGAGGGGTCACCGGGGAGCTGTTTTTT.